This T cell receptor beta chain stems from a study of shared clonotypes between healthy human individuals. Some clones are missing from TCRdb's copy, which holds only in-frame ones; the method was immunoSEQ multiplex PCR. The sample has 2 million to 2.5 million clones, 85% to 95% seen once; the top ten hold roughly 0.36%. The CDR3 is 13 residues long. V was clipped by 7 bases and J by 2 bases, with 9 bases between them. Germline V gene data show CDR1 as SGHVS and CDR2 as FNYEAQ. This receptor was taken from a man aged 18 to 30 in good health. Some clones in this sample may be carry-over from other donors' samples. Sequencing was done on a sample of naive CD4+ T cells from PBMCs. Documented subset: CD45RA+ positively selected. The V call is TRBV7-6, the J call TRBJ2-1; no reliable D call. CDR3 loop: CASTDGPYNEQFF. For the CDR3, the DNA is TGTGCCAGCACCGACGGACCCTACAATGAGCAGTTCTTC.